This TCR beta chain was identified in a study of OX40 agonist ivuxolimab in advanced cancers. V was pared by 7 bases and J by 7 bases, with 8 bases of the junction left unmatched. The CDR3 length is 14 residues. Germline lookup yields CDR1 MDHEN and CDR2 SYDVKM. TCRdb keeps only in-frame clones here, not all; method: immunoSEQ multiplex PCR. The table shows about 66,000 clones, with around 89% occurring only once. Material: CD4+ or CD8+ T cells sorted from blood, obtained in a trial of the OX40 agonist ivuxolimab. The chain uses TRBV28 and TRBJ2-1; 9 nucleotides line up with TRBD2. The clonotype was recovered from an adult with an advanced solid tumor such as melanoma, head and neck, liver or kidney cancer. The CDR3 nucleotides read TGTGCCAGCACCACCTCGAGCGGGAGGAATGAGCAGTTCTTC. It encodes CASTTSSGRNEQFF.